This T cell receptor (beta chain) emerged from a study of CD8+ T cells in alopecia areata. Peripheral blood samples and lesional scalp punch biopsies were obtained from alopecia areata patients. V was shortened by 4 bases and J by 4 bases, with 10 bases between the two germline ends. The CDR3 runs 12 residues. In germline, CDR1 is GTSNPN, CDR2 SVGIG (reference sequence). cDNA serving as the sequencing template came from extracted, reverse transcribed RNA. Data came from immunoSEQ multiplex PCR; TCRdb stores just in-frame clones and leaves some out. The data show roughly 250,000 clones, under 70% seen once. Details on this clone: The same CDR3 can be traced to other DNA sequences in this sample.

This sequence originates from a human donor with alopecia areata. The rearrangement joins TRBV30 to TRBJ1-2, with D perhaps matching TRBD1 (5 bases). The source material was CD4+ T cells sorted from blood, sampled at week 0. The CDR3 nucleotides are TGTGCCTGGACTGGGGGTGGCTATGGCTACACCTTC. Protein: CAWTGGGYGYTF.